These T cell receptor beta chains were read from a single sample in a study of identical twins. TCRdb redid the calling of the 5' RACE reads with MiXCR, one entry per CDR3 protein. The table shows a few hundred thousand distinct CDR3 sequences, with roughly 9.5% occurring only once. These data also formed part of another study, on yellow fever vaccine responses in identical twins.

The sequenced sample consisted of PBMCs. These receptors came from a woman aged 18-29 years in good health. CDR3s include the opening cysteine and the closing phenylalanine or tryptophan. The D gene is left open where the match is weak. Only part of the rows carry a size: once, few, many, or a class if the clone is expanded.

D gene: .
clone size: few
V gene: TRBV11-1
J gene: TRBJ2-5
CDR3 DNA: TGTGCCAGCACCCTAGGCCTTTCGGGTCAGGGTATGTCAGAGACCCAGTACTTC
CDR3 protein: CASTLGLSGQGMSETQYF

D gene: TRBD2
clone size: many
V gene: TRBV12-3/TRBV12-4
J gene: TRBJ2-1
CDR3 DNA: TGTGCCAGCAGTTGGAGGGCGGGAGATGAGCAGTTCTTC
CDR3 protein: CASSWRAGDEQFF

D gene: .
clone size: many
V gene: TRBV12-3/TRBV12-4
J gene: TRBJ1-5
CDR3 DNA: TGTGCCAGCAGCCCCGCACGGGGGGGGGGTCAGCCCCAGCATTTT
CDR3 protein: CASSPARGGGQPQHF

D gene: .
clone size: .
V gene: TRBV29-1
J gene: TRBJ2-2
CDR3 DNA: TGCAGCGTCGGCAGGGTTGGGGAGCTGTTTTTT
CDR3 protein: CSVGRVGELFF

D gene: .
clone size: .
V gene: TRBV19
J gene: TRBJ1-1
CDR3 DNA: TGTGCCAGTAGTATATCGGGCAGGGCTGAAGCTTTCTTT
CDR3 protein: CASSISGRAEAFF

D gene: .
clone size: many
V gene: TRBV20-1
J gene: TRBJ1-1
CDR3 DNA: TGCAGTGCTAGCGGCACCCTGGACCTGAACACTGAAGCTTTCTTT
CDR3 protein: CSASGTLDLNTEAFF

D gene: .
clone size: few
V gene: TRBV6-1
J gene: TRBJ2-1
CDR3 DNA: TGTGCCAGCAGTGTGTCCCCTTACAATGAGCAGTTCTTC
CDR3 protein: CASSVSPYNEQFF

D gene: .
clone size: few
V gene: TRBV6-2/TRBV6-3
J gene: TRBJ2-3
CDR3 DNA: TGTGCCAGCAGTTACCTAGCGTCGGATACGCAGTATTTT
CDR3 protein: CASSYLASDTQYF

D gene: TRBD2
clone size: .
V gene: TRBV11-2
J gene: TRBJ2-7
CDR3 DNA: TGTGCCAGCAGCTTAGATCCCACTAGCGGGGCATCCTACGAGCAGTACTTC
CDR3 protein: CASSLDPTSGASYEQYF

D gene: TRBD1
clone size: .
V gene: TRBV4-2
J gene: TRBJ2-7
CDR3 DNA: TGTGCCAGCAGCCAAGAGCCAGGACAGGGGGTCTCCTACGAGCAGTACTTC
CDR3 protein: CASSQEPGQGVSYEQYF

D gene: TRBD1
clone size: few
V gene: TRBV7-9
J gene: TRBJ2-3
CDR3 DNA: TGTGCCAGCAGCCCTAGACAGGGCCCTCGCACAGATACGCAGTATTTT
CDR3 protein: CASSPRQGPRTDTQYF

D gene: .
clone size: .
V gene: TRBV4-3
J gene: TRBJ1-5
CDR3 DNA: TGCGCCAGCAGCCAAGATTCAGGGAAGAATCAGCCCCAGCATTTT
CDR3 protein: CASSQDSGKNQPQHF

D gene: TRBD1
clone size: few
V gene: TRBV20-1
J gene: TRBJ2-7
CDR3 DNA: TGCAGTGCTAGACCGGGACAGGCATACGAGCAGTACTTC
CDR3 protein: CSARPGQAYEQYF

D gene: .
clone size: few
V gene: TRBV7-9
J gene: TRBJ2-2
CDR3 DNA: TGTGCCAGCAGCTTACTGCGCCCGACGGACACCGGGGAGCTGTTTTTT
CDR3 protein: CASSLLRPTDTGELFF

D gene: TRBD2
clone size: many
V gene: TRBV28
J gene: TRBJ2-1
CDR3 DNA: TGTGCCAGCATAAAAACGTGGCGGGAGGGTTCCTACAATGAGCAGTTCTTC
CDR3 protein: CASIKTWREGSYNEQFF

D gene: .
clone size: few
V gene: TRBV7-9
J gene: TRBJ1-4
CDR3 DNA: TGTGCCAGCGGACGGATTCGGGAAAAACTGTTTTTT
CDR3 protein: CASGRIREKLFF

D gene: TRBD2
clone size: few
V gene: TRBV7-3
J gene: TRBJ2-1
CDR3 DNA: TGTGCCAGCAGCTTAGGTTTTACTAGCGGGGGGGCCGATGAGCAGTTCTTC
CDR3 protein: CASSLGFTSGGADEQFF